These 3 T cell receptor beta chains were sequenced from one sample in a study of cytomegalovirus exposure and HLA in healthy donors. Vbeta (60) and Jbeta (13) primers were used in the PCR. The method was immunoSEQ multiplex PCR; TCRdb's version includes in-frame clones alone and lacks a portion of them. The sample comprises 150,000 or so clones, 70% to 90% of which are singletons, and more than 2% rests with the top ten. Sample: PBMCs. All receptors derive from a woman under 30 in good health and CMV-seronegative.

This clone occurred once. V gene TRBV7-9 combines with J gene TRBJ2-1, with 9 bases that match TRBD1. Germline CDR1 SEHNR, CDR2 FQNEAQ (reference sequence). V was clipped by 5 bases and J by 6 bases; unmatched bases: 8. The CDR3 has 15 residues. For the CDR3, the DNA is TGTGCCAGCAGCCGCACAGGGGGCGTGGGCAATGAGCAGTTCTTC. Amino acid sequence: CASSRTGGVGNEQFF.

The chain is built from TRBV4-2 and TRBJ2-3; the match to TRBD2 covers 7 bases. Germline V gives CDR1 LGHNA, CDR2 YNFKEQ. This CDR3 region has 18 residues. The ends lost 4 bases at V and 6 bases at J; junction bases unmatched: 19. In nucleotides, the CDR3 is TGTGCCAGCAGCCCCCGCTCTCGGGACTACTTAAGGGTCGATACGCAGTATTTT. This sequence encodes CASSPRSRDYLRVDTQYF.

The chain has TRBV2 and TRBJ1-2, with 9 nucleotides matching TRBD1. This CDR3 contains 11 residues. The J segment lost 7 bases and the V segment lost 11 bases, leaving 5 bases of the junction unmatched. The V gene's germline CDR1 is SNHLY and CDR2 FYNNEI. Here the CDR3 DNA reads TGTGCCGGCACAGGGGGCGGTGGCTACACCTTC. It codes for CAGTGGGGYTF.